This TCR beta chain was profiled in a study of T cells in Graves' hyperthyroidism and ophthalmopathy. Remarks on this clonotype: Its antigen is undetermined.

Study-wide results and limits: Most thyroid clonotypes expanded above 0.001 were also detected in blood.

The authors deemed Graves' hyperthyroidism stable absent ophthalmopathy progression within 18 months. Not enrolled were patients with uncontrolled infection, other autoimmune disease, pregnancy or lactation. Isolation of PBMCs was performed on around 10 ml fresh peripheral blood. It was RNA transcripts that yielded the amplified TCR beta CDR3 regions. The TCR CDR3 was amplified in a first-round RT-PCR using the HTBI primer set. A single record per CDR3 protein comes from TCRdb applying MiXCR to the multiplex PCR reads. The sample consists of about 720,000 distinct CDR3 sequences, about a sixth of them appearing once. The CDR3 totals 15 residues. Between the trimmed V and J ends, which lost 6 bases and 4 bases, there was a span of 17 bases. Germline V lookup: CDR1 SGHTA, CDR2 FQGTGA.

The TCR originated in a man between 18 and 35 years old with Graves' hyperthyroidism. J is TRBJ2-3 and V is TRBV7-3; D gene uncertain. The sample taken for sequencing was blood. For the CDR3, the DNA is TGTGCCAGCAGGTCCGGGCCTGGTGGGCCAGATACGCAGTATTTT. Protein: CASRSGPGGPDTQYF.